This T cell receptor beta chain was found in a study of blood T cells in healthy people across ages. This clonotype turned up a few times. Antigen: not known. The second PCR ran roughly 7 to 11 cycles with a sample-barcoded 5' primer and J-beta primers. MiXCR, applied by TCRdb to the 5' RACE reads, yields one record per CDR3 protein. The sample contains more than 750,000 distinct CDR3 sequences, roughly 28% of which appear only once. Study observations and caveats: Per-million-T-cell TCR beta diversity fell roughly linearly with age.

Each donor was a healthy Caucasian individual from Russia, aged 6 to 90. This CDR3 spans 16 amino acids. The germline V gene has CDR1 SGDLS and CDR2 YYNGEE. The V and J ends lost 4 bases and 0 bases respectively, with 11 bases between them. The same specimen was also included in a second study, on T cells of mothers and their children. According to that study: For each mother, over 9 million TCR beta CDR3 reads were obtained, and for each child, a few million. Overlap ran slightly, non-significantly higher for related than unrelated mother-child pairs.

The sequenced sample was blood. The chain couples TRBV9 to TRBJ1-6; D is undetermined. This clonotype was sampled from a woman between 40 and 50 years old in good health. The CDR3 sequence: CASSPTEISYNSPLHF. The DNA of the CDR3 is TGTGCCAGCAGCCCTACCGAGATCTCCTATAATTCACCCCTCCACTTT.